This T cell receptor (beta chain) was sequenced for a study of blood T cell repertoires in COVID-19. As processed by the authors: For nucleated cells, counts were estimated from reference gene primer amplification. Generated by immunoSEQ multiplex PCR, the TCRdb table keeps only in-frame clones and is missing some. V and J calls and clone size follow that table, whereas D and trimming were derived from the DNA. The table records 250,000 to 350,000 clones, approximately 90% of them present only once. This TCR was sampled from a woman in her twenties or thirties who had recovered from COVID-19. Sequenced sample: peripheral blood.

DNA of the CDR3: TGTGCCAGCAGCTTAGCGCAGGGTTTCACTGAAGCTTTCTTT. Protein sequence: CASSLAQGFTEAFF. The chain combines TRBV7-2 with TRBJ1-1; D possibly corresponds to TRBD1 (5 bases). The CDR3 consists of 14 residues. The V and J ends lost 0 bases and 4 bases respectively, with 9 bases between them. Germline CDR1 SGHTA, CDR2 FQGNSA.